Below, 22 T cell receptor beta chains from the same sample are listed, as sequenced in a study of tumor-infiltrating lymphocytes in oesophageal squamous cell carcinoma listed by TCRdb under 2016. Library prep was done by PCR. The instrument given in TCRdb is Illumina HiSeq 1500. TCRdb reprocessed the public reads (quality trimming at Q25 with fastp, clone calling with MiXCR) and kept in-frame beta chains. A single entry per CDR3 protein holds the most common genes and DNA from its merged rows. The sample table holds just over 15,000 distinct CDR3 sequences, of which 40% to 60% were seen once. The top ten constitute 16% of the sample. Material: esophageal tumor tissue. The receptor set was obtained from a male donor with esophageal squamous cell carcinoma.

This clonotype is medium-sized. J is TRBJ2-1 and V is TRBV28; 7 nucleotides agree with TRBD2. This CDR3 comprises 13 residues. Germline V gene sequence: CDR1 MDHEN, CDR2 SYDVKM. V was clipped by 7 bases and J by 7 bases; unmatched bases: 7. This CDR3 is CASNGAGNNEQFF. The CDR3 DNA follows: TGTGCCAGCAATGGAGCGGGGAATAATGAGCAGTTCTTC.

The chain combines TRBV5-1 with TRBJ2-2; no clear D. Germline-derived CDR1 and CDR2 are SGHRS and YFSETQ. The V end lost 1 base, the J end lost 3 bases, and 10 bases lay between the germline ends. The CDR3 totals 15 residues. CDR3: CASSLNSVDTGELFF. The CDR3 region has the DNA TGCGCCAGCAGCTTGAACTCGGTAGACACCGGGGAGCTGTTTTTT.

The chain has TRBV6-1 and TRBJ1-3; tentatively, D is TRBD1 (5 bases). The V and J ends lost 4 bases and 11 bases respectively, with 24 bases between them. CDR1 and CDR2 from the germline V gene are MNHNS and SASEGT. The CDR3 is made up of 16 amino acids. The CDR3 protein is CASSVTALDSKYPIYF. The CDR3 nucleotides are TGTGCCAGCAGTGTTACAGCGCTTGACAGCAAATACCCCATATATTTT.

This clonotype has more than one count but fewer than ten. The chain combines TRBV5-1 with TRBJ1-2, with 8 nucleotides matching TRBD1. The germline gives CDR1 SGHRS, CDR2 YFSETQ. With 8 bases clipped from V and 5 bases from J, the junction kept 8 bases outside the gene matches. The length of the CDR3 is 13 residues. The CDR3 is CASTTDRAYGYTF. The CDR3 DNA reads TGCGCCAGTACGACGGACAGGGCGTATGGCTACACCTTC.

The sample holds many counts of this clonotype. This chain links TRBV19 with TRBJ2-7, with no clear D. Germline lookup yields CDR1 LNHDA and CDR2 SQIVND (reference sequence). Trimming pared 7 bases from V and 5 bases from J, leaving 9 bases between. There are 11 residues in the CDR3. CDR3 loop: CASIERDEQYF. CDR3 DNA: TGTGCCAGTATCGAAAGGGACGAGCAGTACTTC.

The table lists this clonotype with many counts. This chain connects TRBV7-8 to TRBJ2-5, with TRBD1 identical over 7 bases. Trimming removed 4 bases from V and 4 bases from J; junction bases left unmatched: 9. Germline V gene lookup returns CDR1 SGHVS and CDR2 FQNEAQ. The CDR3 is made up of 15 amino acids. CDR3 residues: CASSSQGWVRETQYF. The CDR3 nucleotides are TGTGCCAGCAGCTCACAGGGGTGGGTCAGAGAGACCCAGTACTTC.

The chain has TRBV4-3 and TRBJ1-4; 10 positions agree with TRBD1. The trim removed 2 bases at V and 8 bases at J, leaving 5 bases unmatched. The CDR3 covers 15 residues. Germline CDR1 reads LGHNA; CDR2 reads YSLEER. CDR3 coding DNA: TGCGCCAGCAGCCAAATCGGGACAGGGGAGGAAAAACTGTTTTTT. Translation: CASSQIGTGEEKLFF.

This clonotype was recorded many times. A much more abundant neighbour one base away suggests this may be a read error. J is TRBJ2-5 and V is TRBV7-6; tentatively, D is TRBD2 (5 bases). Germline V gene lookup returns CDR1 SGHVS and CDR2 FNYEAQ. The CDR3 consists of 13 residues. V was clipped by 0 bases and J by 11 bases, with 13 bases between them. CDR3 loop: CASSLAIGRRQYF. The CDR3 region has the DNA TGTGCCAGCAGCTTAGCTATAGGGAGACGACAGTACTTC.

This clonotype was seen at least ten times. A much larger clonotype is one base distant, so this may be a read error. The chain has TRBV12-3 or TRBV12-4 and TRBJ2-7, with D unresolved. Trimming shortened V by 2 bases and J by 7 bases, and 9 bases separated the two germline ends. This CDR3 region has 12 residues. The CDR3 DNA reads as TGTGCCAGCAGTTTATGGCCTAATGAGCAGTACTTC. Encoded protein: CASSLWPNEQYF.

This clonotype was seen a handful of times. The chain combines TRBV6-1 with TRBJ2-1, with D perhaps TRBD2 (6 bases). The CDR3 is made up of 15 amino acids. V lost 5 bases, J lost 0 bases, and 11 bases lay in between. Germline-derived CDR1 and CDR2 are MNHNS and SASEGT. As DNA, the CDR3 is TGTGCCAGCAGTCTAACTAGCACCTCCTACAATGAGCAGTTCTTC. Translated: CASSLTSTSYNEQFF.

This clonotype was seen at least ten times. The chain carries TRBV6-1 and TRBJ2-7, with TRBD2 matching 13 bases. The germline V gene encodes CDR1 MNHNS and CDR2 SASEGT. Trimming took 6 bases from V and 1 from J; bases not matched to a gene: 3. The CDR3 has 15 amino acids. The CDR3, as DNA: TGTGCCAGCAGGACTAGCGGGGGGCCATCCTACGAGCAGTACTTC. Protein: CASRTSGGPSYEQYF.

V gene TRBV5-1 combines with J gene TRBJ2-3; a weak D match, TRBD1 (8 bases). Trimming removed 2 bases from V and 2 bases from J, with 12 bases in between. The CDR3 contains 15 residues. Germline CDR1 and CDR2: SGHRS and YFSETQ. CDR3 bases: TGCGCCAGCAGCTTAACAGGGGGGGACACAGATACGCAGTATTTT. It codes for CASSLTGGDTDTQYF. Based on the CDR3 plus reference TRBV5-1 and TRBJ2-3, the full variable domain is KAGVTQTPRYLIKTRGQQVTLSCSPISGHRSVSWYQQTPGQGLQFLFEYFSETQRNKGNFPGRFSGRQFSNSRSEMNVSTLELGDSALYLCASSLTGGDTDTQYFGPGTRLTVL.

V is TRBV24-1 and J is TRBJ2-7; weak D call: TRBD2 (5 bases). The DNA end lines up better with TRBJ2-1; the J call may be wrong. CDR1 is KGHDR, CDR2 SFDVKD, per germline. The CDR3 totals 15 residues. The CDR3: CATVGPSGVGDEQFF. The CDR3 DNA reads TGTGCCACCGTCGGGCCAAGCGGTGTTGGCGATGAGCAGTTCTTC.

The CDR3, as DNA: TGTGCCAGCAGCACAGTCGGACTAGTAAATGAGCAGTTCTTC. Protein product: CASSTVGLVNEQFF. The V and J genes are TRBV7-2 and TRBJ2-7; 7 positions match TRBD2. Matching the DNA end better, TRBJ2-1 makes the J call doubtful. The CDR3 is 14 residues long. Germline CDR1 SGHTA, CDR2 FQGNSA.

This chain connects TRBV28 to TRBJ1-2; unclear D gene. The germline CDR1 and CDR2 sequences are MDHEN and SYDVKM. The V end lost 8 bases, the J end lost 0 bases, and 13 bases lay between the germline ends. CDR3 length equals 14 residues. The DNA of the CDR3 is TGTGCCAGCGCAGGTTTATTTGCTAACTATGGCTACACCTTC. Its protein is CASAGLFANYGYTF.

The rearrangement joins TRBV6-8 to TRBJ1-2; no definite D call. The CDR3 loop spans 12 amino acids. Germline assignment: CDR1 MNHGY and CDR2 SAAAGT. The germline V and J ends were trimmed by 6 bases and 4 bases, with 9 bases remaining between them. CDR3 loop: CASSDGIYGYTF. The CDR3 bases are TGTGCCAGCAGCGACGGTATCTATGGCTACACCTTC.

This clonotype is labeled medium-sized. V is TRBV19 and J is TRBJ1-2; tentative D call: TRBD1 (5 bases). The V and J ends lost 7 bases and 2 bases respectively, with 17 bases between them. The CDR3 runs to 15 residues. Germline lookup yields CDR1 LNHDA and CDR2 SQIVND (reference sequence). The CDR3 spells CASTNRPEGNYGYTF. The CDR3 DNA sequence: TGTGCCAGTACCAACCGTCCAGAGGGGAACTATGGCTACACCTTC. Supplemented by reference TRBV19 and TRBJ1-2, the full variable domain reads DGGITQSPKYLFRKEGQNVTLSCEQNLNHDAMYWYRQDPGQGLRLIYYSQIVNDFQKGDIAEGYSVSREKKESFPLTVTSAQKNPTAFYLCASTNRPEGNYGYTFGSGTRLTVV.

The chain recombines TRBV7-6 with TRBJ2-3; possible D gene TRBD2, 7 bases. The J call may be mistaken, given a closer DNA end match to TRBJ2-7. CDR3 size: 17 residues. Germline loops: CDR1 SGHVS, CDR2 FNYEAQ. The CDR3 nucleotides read TGTGCCAGCAGCTTAGCGGTAGGGGGGGCCCTTCTGTACGAGCAGTACTTC. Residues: CASSLAVGGALLYEQYF.

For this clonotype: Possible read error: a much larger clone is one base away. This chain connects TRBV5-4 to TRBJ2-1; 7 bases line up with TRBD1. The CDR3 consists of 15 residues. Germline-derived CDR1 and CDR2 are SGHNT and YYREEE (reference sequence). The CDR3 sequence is CASSPGGQENYEQFF. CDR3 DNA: TGCGCCAGCAGCCCCGGAGGACAGGAAAACTACGAGCAGTTCTTC.

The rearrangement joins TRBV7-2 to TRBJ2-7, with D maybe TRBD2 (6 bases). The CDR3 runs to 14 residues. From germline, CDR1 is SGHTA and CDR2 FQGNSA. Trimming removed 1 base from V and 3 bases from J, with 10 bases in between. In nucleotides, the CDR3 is TGTGCCAGCAGCTTAGTTGCGGGATACTACGAGCAGTACTTC. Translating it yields CASSLVAGYYEQYF.

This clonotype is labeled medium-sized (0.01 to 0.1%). The CDR3 is CASSQTTGDGYTF. The CDR3 DNA is TGTGCCAGCAGCCAGACTACAGGGGACGGCTACACCTTC. The V and J genes are TRBV7-2 and TRBJ1-2, with 7 positions matching TRBD1. With V trimmed by 5 bases and J by 8 bases, 8 bases remained unmatched. The CDR3 runs 13 residues. In germline, CDR1 is SGHTA, CDR2 FQGNSA.

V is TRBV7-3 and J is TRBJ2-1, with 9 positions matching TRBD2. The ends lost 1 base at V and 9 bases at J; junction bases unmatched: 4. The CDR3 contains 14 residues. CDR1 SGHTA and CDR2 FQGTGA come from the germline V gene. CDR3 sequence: CASSLSGGGAEQFF. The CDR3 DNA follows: TGTGCCAGCAGCTTAAGCGGGGGGGGGGCTGAGCAGTTCTTC.